This T cell receptor beta chain was identified during a study of T-cell reconstitution after alpha-beta-depleted transplantation in children. Study-wide points: Reportedly, roughly two months post-transplant, alpha-beta T cells arose from several hundred expanded graft clones. The study traced high day-60 TCRbeta diversity in some patients to surviving recipient T cells and thymic progenitors. T cells produced anew were the main source of T-cell counts and diversity one year after transplant.

For TCRbeta, the library was prepared with unique molecular identifiers. One entry per CDR3 protein, called by TCRdb with MiXCR from the PCR reads. The sample comprises hundreds of thousands of distinct CDR3 sequences, roughly 15% of which are singletons, and roughly 27% rests with the top ten. This clonotype showed up many times. Its antigen is not known. The CDR3 is made up of 11 amino acids. V gave up 6 bases and J gave up 4 bases, with 5 bases separating them. Germline values: CDR1 MNHNS, CDR2 SASEGT. This TCR derives from a boy under two years old who had a stem cell transplant for Wiskott-Aldrich syndrome, so the T cells may come from the graft donor. V and J are TRBV6-1 and TRBJ2-3; D is unclear. The source material was PBMCs, mostly from graft donor cells, sampled 360 days after TCRalphabeta/CD19-depleted stem cell transplant. The CDR3 here is CASRAADTQYF. CDR3 DNA: TGTGCCAGCAGGGCGGCAGATACGCAGTATTTT.